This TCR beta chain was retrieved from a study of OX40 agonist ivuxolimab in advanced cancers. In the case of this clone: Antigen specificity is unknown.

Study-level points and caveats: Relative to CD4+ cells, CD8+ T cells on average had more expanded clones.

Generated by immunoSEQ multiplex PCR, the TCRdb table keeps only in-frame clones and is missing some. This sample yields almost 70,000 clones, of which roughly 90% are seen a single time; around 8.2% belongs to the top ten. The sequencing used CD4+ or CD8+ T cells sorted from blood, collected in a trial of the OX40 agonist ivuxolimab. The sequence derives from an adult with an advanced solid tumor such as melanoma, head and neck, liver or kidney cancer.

The CDR3 spells CASSEGGGDSPLHF. CDR3 coding DNA: TGTGCCAGCAGTGAAGGTGGGGGCGATTCACCCCTCCACTTT. V gene TRBV2 combines with J gene TRBJ1-6, with D possibly TRBD1 on 6 matching bases. The CDR3 is made up of 14 amino acids. V lost 1 base and J lost 8, with 9 bases in between. CDR1 is SNHLY, CDR2 FYNNEI, per germline. The full variable domain, in which reference TRBV2 and TRBJ1-6 provide the parts outside the CDR3, is EPEVTQTPSHQVTQMGQEVILRCVPISNHLYFYWYRQILGQKVEFLVSFYNNEISEKSEIFDDQFSVERPDGSNFTLKIRSTKLEDSAMYFCASSEGGGDSPLHFGNGTRLTVT.